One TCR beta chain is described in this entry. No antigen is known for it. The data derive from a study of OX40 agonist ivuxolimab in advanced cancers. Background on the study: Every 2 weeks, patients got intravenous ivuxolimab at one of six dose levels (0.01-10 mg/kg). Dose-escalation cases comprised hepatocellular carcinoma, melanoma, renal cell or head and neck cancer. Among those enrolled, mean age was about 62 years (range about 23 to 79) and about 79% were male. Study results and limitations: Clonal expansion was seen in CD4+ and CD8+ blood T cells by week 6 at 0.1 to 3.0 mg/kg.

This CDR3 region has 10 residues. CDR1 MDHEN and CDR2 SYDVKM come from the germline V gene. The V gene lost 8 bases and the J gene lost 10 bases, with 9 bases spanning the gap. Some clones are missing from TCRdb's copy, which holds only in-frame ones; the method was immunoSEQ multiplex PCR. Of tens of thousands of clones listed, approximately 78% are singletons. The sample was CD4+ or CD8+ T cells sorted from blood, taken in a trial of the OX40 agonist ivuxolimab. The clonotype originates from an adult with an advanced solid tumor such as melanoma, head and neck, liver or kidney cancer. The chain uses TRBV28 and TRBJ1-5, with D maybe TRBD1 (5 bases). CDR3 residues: CASPGDPQHF. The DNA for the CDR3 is TGTGCCAGCCCGGGGGATCCCCAGCATTTT.